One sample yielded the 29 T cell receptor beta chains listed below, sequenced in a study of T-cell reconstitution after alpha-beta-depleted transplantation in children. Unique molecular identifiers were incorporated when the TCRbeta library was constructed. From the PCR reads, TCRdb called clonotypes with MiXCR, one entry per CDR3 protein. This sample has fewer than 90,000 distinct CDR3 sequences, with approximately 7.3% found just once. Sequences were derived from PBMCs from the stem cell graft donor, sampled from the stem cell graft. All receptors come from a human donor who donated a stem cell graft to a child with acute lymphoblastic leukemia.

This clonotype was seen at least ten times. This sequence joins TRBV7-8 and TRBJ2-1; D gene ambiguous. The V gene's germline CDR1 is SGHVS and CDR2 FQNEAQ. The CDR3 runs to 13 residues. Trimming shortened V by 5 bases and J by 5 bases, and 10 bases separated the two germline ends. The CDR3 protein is CASSPMIDNEQFF. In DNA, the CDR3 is TGTGCCAGCAGCCCTATGATAGACAATGAGCAGTTCTTC.

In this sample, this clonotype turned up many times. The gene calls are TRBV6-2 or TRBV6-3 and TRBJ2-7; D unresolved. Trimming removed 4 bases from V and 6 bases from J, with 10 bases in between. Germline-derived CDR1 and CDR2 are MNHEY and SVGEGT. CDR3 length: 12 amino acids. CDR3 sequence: CASSSFYSEQYF. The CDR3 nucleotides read TGTGCCAGCAGTTCGTTCTACTCCGAGCAGTACTTC.

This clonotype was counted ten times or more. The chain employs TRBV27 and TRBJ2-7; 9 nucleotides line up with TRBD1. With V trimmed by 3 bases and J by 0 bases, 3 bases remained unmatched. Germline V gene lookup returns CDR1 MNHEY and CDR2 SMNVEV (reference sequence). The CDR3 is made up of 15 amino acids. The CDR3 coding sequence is TGTGCCAGCAGTTTCGGGACAGGGTCCTCCTACGAGCAGTACTTC. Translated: CASSFGTGSSYEQYF.

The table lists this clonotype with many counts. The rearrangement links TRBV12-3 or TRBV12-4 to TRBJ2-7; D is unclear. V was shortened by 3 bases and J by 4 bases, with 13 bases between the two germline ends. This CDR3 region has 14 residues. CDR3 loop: CASSFQGLQYEQYF. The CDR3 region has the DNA TGTGCCAGCAGTTTTCAAGGCTTACAATACGAGCAGTACTTC.

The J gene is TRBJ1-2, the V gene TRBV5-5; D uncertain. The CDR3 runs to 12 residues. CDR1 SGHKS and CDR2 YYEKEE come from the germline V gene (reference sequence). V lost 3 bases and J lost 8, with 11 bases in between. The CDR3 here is CASSSRPVGYTF. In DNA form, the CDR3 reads TGTGCCAGCAGCTCTCGCCCCGTCGGCTACACCTTC.

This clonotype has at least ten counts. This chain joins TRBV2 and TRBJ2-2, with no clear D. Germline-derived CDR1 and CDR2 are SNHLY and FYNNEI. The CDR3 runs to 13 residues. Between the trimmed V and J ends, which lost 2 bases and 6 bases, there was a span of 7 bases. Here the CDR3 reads CASSEYQSGELFF. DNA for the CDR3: TGTGCCAGCAGTGAATATCAGTCCGGGGAGCTGTTTTTT.

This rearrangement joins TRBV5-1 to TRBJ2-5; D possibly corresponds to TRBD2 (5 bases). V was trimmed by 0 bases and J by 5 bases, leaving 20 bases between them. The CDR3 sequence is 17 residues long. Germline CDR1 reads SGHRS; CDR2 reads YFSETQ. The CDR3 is CASSLAGSGPRAETQYF. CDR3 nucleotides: TGCGCCAGCAGCTTGGCGGGGTCAGGCCCTCGAGCGGAGACCCAGTACTTC.

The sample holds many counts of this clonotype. The CDR3 DNA reads as TGTGCCAGCAGCTTAAGGGGACGGGTCGGTGAAAAACTGTTTTTT. This codes for CASSLRGRVGEKLFF. The V call is TRBV7-2, the J call TRBJ1-4, with D tentatively TRBD1 (5 bases). This CDR3 spans 15 amino acids. Per germline, CDR1 SGHTA and CDR2 FQGNSA. Trimming pared 2 bases from V and 7 bases from J, leaving 14 bases between.

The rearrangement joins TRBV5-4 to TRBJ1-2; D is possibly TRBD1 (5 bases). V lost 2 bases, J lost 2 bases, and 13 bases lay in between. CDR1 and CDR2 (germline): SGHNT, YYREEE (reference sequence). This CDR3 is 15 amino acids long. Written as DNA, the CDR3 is TGTGCCAGCAGCTTCGCCGAGACAGTCAACTATGGCTACACCTTC. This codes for CASSFAETVNYGYTF.

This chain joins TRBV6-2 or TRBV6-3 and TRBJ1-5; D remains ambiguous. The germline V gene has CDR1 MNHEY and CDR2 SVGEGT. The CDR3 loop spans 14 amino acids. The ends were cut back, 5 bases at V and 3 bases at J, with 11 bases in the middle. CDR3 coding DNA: TGTGCCAGCAGTCCCCAACAGTACAATCAGCCCCAGCATTTT. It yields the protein CASSPQQYNQPQHF.

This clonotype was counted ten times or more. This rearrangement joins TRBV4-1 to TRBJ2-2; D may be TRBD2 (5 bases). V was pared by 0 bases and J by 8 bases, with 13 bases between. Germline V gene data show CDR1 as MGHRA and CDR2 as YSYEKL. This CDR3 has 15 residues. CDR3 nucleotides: TGCGCCAGCAGCCAAGATGGCGGACTTGAGGGGGAGCTGTTTTTT. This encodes CASSQDGGLEGELFF.

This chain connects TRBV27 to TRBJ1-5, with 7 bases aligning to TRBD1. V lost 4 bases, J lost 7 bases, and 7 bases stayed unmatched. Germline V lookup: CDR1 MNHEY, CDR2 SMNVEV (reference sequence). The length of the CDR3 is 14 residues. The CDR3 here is CASSSRQGGQPQHF. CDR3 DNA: TGTGCCAGCAGTTCCAGACAGGGAGGGCAGCCCCAGCATTTT.

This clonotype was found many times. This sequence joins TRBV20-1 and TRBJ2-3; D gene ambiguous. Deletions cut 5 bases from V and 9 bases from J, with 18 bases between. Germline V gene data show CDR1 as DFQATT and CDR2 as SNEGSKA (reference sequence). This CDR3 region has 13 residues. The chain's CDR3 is CSAGASRGNTQYF. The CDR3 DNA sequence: TGCAGTGCTGGAGCGTCGAGAGGTAACACGCAGTATTTT.

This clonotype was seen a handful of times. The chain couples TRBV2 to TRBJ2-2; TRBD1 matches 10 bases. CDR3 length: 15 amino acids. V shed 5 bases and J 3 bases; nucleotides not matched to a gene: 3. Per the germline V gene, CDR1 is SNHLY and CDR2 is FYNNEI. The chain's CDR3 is CASSTTGGYTGELFF. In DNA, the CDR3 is TGTGCCAGCAGTACGACAGGGGGCTACACCGGGGAGCTGTTTTTT.

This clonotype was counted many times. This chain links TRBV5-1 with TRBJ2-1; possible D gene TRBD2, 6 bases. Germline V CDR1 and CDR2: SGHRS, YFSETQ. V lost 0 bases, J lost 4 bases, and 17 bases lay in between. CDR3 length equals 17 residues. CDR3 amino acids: CASSLAKTGLAYNEQFF. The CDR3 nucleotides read TGCGCCAGCAGCTTGGCTAAAACGGGACTTGCATACAATGAGCAGTTCTTC.

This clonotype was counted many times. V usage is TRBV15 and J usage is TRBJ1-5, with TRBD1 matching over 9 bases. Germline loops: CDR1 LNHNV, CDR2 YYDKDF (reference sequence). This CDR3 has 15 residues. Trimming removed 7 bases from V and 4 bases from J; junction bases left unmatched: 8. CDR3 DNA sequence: TGTGCCACCACCCCGAAAGGGACAGGGAATCAGCCCCAGCATTTT. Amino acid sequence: CATTPKGTGNQPQHF.

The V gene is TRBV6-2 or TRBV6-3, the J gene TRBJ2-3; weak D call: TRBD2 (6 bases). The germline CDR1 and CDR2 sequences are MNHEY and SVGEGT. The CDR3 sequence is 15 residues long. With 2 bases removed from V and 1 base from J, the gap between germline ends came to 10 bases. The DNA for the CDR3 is TGTGCCAGCAGTTACGGAGGGTTCCGCACAGATACGCAGTATTTT. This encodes CASSYGGFRTDTQYF.

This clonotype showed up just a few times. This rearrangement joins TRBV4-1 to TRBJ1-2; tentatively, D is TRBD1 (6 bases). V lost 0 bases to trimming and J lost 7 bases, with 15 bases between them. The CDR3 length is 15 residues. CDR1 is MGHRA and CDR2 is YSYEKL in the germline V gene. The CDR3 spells CASSQEEGGRFGYTF. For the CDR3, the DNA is TGCGCCAGCAGCCAAGAGGAGGGGGGAAGATTTGGCTACACCTTC.

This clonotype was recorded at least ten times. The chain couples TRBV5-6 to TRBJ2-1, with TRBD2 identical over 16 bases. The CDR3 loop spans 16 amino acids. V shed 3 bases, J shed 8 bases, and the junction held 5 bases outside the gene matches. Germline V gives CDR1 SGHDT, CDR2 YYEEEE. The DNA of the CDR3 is TGTGCCAGCAGCTCGTGGGGACTAGCGGGGGGGGATGAGCAGTTCTTC. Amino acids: CASSSWGLAGGDEQFF. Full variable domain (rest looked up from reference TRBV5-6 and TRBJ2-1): DAGVTQSPTHLIKTRGQQVTLRCSPKSGHDTVSWYQQALGQGPQFIFQYYEEEERQRGNFPDRFSGHQFPNYSSELNVNALLLGDSALYLCASSSWGLAGGDEQFFGPGTRLTVL.

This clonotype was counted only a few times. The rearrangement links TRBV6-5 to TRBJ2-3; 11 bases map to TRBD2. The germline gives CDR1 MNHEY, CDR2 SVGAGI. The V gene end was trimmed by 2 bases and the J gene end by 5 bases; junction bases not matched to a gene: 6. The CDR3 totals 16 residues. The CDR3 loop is CASSYTLAGVRDTQYF. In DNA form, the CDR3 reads TGTGCCAGCAGTTACACACTAGCGGGAGTGAGAGATACGCAGTATTTT.

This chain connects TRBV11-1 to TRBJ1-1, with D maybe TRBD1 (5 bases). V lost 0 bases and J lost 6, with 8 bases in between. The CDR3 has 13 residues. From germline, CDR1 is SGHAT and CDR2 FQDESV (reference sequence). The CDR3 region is CASSLAGTAEAFF. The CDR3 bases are TGTGCCAGCAGCTTAGCGGGGACGGCTGAAGCTTTCTTT.

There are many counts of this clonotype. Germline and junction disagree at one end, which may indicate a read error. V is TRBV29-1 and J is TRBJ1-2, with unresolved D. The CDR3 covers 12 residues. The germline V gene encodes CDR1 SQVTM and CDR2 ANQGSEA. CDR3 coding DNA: TGCAGCGTTGAAGACAGCAACTATGGCTGCACCTTC. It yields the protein CSVEDSNYGCTF.

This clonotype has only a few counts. The CDR3 DNA reads as TGTGCCAGCAGCTTAGGAAAGGGGGGGACTTATAGCAATCAGCCCCAGCATTTT. It translates to CASSLGKGGTYSNQPQHF. This chain uses TRBV13 with TRBJ1-5, with D possibly TRBD1 on 6 matching bases. Trimming shortened V by 0 bases and J by 0 bases, and 15 bases separated the two germline ends. CDR1 is PRHDT and CDR2 is FYEKMQ in the germline V gene (reference sequence). This CDR3 has 18 residues.

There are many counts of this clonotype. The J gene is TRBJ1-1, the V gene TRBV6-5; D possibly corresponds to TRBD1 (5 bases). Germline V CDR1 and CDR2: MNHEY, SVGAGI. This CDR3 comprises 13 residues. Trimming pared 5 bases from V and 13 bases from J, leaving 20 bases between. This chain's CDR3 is CASSPSGKYRDFF. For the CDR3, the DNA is TGTGCCAGCAGTCCTTCAGGGAAGTACCGTGATTTCTTT.

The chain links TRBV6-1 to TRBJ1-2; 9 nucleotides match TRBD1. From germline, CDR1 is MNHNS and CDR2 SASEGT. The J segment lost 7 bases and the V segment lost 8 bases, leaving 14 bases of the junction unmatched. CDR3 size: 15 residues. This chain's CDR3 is CASQVRQGEIFGYTF. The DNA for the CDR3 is TGTGCCAGCCAAGTCCGACAGGGGGAAATATTTGGCTACACCTTC.

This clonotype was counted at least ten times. This chain's CDR3 is CASSWSTDTQYF. For the CDR3, the DNA is TGTGCCAGCAGCTGGAGCACAGATACGCAGTATTTT. The chain uses TRBV5-6 and TRBJ2-3; D gene uncertain. V was pared by 3 bases and J by 0 bases, with 2 bases between. Per germline, CDR1 SGHDT and CDR2 YYEEEE. The CDR3 consists of 12 residues. Full variable domain (missing parts from reference TRBV5-6 and TRBJ2-3): DAGVTQSPTHLIKTRGQQVTLRCSPKSGHDTVSWYQQALGQGPQFIFQYYEEEERQRGNFPDRFSGHQFPNYSSELNVNALLLGDSALYLCASSWSTDTQYFGPGTRLTVL.

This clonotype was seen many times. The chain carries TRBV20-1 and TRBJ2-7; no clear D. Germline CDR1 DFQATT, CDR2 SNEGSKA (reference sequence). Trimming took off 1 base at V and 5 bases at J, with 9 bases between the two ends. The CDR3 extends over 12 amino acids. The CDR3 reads CSARVSDHEQYF. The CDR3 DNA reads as TGCAGTGCTAGAGTATCGGACCACGAGCAGTACTTC.

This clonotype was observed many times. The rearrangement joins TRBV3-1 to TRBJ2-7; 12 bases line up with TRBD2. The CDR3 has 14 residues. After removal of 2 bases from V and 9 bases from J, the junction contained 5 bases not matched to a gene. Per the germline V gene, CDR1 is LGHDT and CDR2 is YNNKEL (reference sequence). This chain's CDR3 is CASSQPTSGGAQYF. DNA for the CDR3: TGTGCCAGCAGCCAACCGACTAGCGGGGGCGCGCAGTACTTC.

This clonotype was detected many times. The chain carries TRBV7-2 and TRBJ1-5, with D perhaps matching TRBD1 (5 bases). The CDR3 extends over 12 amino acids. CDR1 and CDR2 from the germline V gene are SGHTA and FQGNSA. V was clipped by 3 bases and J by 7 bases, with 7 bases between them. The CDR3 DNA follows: TGTGCCAGCAGCTTCGGGGGACAGCCCCAGCATTTT. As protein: CASSFGGQPQHF.